A single sample is the source of the 11 T cell receptor beta chains below, sequenced in a study of shared clonotypes between healthy human individuals (dated by TCRdb to 2020 to 2022). The library was produced with the immunoSEQ multiplex PCR assay. Not all clones reach the TCRdb copy of this immuneACCESS table, which keeps in-frame sequences only. Checked studies attribute under half of the gap to unresolved V genes and leave the rest unexplained. The sample yields a few million clones; more than 80% were counted once. The ten biggest clones cover around 0.15% of the sample. The source material was naive CD4+ T cells sorted from blood. Per the publication, the cell subset or site label means: CD45RA+ positively selected. The receptors shown here come from a man aged 18 to 29 in good health.

This rearrangement joins TRBV5-4 to TRBJ2-7; D might be TRBD1 or TRBD2, each matching 5 bases. From germline, CDR1 is SGHNT and CDR2 YYREEE (reference sequence). This CDR3 comprises 13 residues. V dropped 9 bases and J dropped 4 bases, with 17 bases sitting between them. The DNA of the CDR3 is TGTGCCACCGCTCCGGGACCGGTGTACGAGCAGTACTTC. It yields the protein CATAPGPVYEQYF.

Remarks on this clone: This CDR3 is also generated by other DNA sequences in the sample. The V and J genes are TRBV7-9 and TRBJ2-1; maybe TRBD2 (6 bases). CDR1 is SEHNR, CDR2 FQNEAQ, per germline (reference sequence). The CDR3 runs to 14 residues. With 0 bases removed from V and 4 bases from J, the gap between germline ends came to 7 bases. The CDR3 loop is CASSLAGGYNEQFF. As DNA, the CDR3 is TGTGCCAGCAGCTTAGCGGGAGGTTACAATGAGCAGTTCTTC.

The chain couples TRBV5-1 to TRBJ2-5; D is uncertain. The CDR3 is made up of 13 amino acids. V gave up 5 bases and J gave up 2 bases, with 10 bases separating them. In germline, CDR1 is SGHRS, CDR2 YFSETQ. The CDR3 DNA reads as TGCGCCAGCAGTTCCCAGACTCAAGAGACCCAGTACTTC. Its translation is CASSSQTQETQYF.

The chain has TRBV7-2 and TRBJ2-3, with D possibly matching TRBD2 (6 bases). The CDR3 sequence is 16 residues long. The ends were cut back, 5 bases at V and 1 base at J, with 16 bases in the middle. Germline values: CDR1 SGHTA, CDR2 FQGNSA. The DNA for the CDR3 is TGTGCCAGCAGCAAAACTAGAGGGGAGGGCACAGATACGCAGTATTTT. Translated: CASSKTRGEGTDTQYF.

Concerning this clone: Other DNA sequences in the same sample also yield this CDR3. The J gene is TRBJ2-1, the V gene TRBV18; TRBD2 matches at 8 bases. V gave up 0 bases and J gave up 2 bases; unmatched junction bases: 3. CDR3 length: 16 amino acids. Germline V gene data show CDR1 as KGHSH and CDR2 as LQKENI. This CDR3 reads CASSPPTGGTYNEQFF. DNA of the CDR3: TGTGCCAGCTCACCACCGACGGGAGGGACCTACAATGAGCAGTTCTTC.

V is TRBV28 and J is TRBJ1-1; TRBD1 matches 7 bases. Germline V gene lookup returns CDR1 MDHEN and CDR2 SYDVKM. The CDR3 covers 12 residues. V trimming: 5 bases; J trimming: 9 bases; junction bases outside the gene matches: 6. The CDR3 DNA reads TGTGCCAGCAGTACATCGACAGGGAAAGCTTTCTTT. Its translation is CASSTSTGKAFF.

DNA for the CDR3: TGCGCCAGCAGCTTGGGGAGTCGGCAGGGGGACGAGCAGTACTTC. As protein: CASSLGSRQGDEQYF. The genes are TRBV5-1 and TRBJ2-7; 7 positions match TRBD1. V lost 0 bases to trimming and J lost 5 bases; unmatched junction nucleotides: 8. Germline V CDR1 and CDR2: SGHRS, YFSETQ. The CDR3 has 15 residues.

The CDR3 sequence is CASSPLSYGGIQYF. In DNA form, the CDR3 reads TGTGCCAGCAGTCCTCTTTCCTATGGCGGCATTCAGTACTTC. This chain links TRBV27 with TRBJ2-4; D is undetermined. V lost 5 bases to trimming and J lost 9 bases, with 17 bases between them. There are 14 residues in the CDR3. CDR1 MNHEY and CDR2 SMNVEV come from the germline V gene (reference sequence).

To note about this clone: In the same sample, other DNA sequences code for this CDR3. CDR3: CASSLGLGDTQYF. Here the CDR3 DNA reads TGTGCCAGCAGCTTAGGCCTGGGGGATACGCAGTATTTT. V and J are TRBV11-2 and TRBJ2-3; D is undetermined. This CDR3 is built from 13 residues. Deletions cut 1 base from V and 6 bases from J, with 8 bases between. Germline loops: CDR1 SGHAT, CDR2 FQNNGV.

The chain uses TRBV30 and TRBJ2-3, with D tentatively TRBD2 (6 bases). Germline CDR1 reads GTSNPN; CDR2 reads SVGIG (reference sequence). The CDR3 is 16 residues long. With 0 bases removed from V and 0 bases from J, the gap between germline ends came to 13 bases. CDR3 residues: CAWSVGGDPSTDTQYF. The CDR3 DNA is TGTGCCTGGAGTGTTGGCGGGGACCCTAGCACAGATACGCAGTATTTT.

The V gene is TRBV4-1, the J gene TRBJ2-5; D could derive from TRBD1 or TRBD2 (5 bases each). The CDR3 has 13 amino acids. Germline V gives CDR1 MGHRA, CDR2 YSYEKL. V was shortened by 5 bases and J by 2 bases, with 9 bases between the two germline ends. CDR3 sequence (DNA): TGCGCCAGCAGCAAAGGGACGCAAGAGACCCAGTACTTC. This sequence encodes CASSKGTQETQYF.